The present T cell receptor beta chain was sequenced within a study of identical twins. Study outcomes and limitations: Models predicted too little out-of-frame TCR alpha sharing in monozygotic twins. Invariant populations such as MAIT and iNKT cells could partly muddle zero-insertion analyses. Donors were not followed over many years; analysis was cross-sectional.

At least ten counts were recorded for this clonotype. The antigen is unknown. This CDR3 region has 13 residues. Trimming pared 6 bases from V and 10 bases from J, leaving 19 bases between. Germline-derived CDR1 and CDR2 are SQVTM and ANQGSEA. TCRdb ran MiXCR on the 5' RACE reads and lists one entry per CDR3 protein. Among around 510,000 distinct CDR3 sequences listed, roughly an eighth were seen once. These data were also reused for a study on yellow fever vaccine responses in identical twins. From that second work: Reportedly, the T cell response mounted by twins to vaccine seemed partly convergent, partly personalized.

The specimen sequenced was CD4+ T cells sorted from blood. This sequence was found in a young woman in good health. This chain connects TRBV29-1 to TRBJ2-1, with D perhaps assigned TRBD1 or TRBD2 (7 bases each). The CDR3 coding sequence is TGCAGCGTACCCAGGGGGAGAGCGGGAGAGCAGTTCTTC. Its translation is CSVPRGRAGEQFF.